These 6 T cell receptor beta chains came from one sample sequenced in a study of blood T cell repertoires in COVID-19. Method: immunoSEQ multiplex PCR; TCRdb's copy keeps in-frame clones and lacks some. The repertoire holds around 250,000 clones, with roughly 80% as singletons. Sequenced material: peripheral blood. Every receptor here comes from a woman aged 18-29 years with acute or convalescent COVID-19.

The chain joins TRBV5-1 to TRBJ2-5, with D perhaps matching TRBD2 (5 bases). The germline V gene has CDR1 SGHRS and CDR2 YFSETQ. The CDR3 is 15 residues long. V dropped 0 bases and J dropped 5 bases, with 14 bases sitting between them. The CDR3 coding sequence is TGCGCCAGCAGCTTGGGGCTCAAGGGCGGGGAGACCCAGTACTTC. Translation gives CASSLGLKGGETQYF.

The chain is built from TRBV19 and TRBJ1-1, with a possible D match to TRBD1 (6 bases). The CDR3 extends over 17 amino acids. V shed 6 bases and J shed 5 bases, with 25 bases lying between them. Germline V CDR1 and CDR2: LNHDA, SQIVND (reference sequence). The chain's CDR3 is CASRRSGSSTGRTEAFF. The CDR3 DNA follows: TGTGCCAGTAGGAGGTCTGGTTCTTCGACAGGTAGGACTGAAGCTTTCTTT.

The chain links TRBV14 to TRBJ1-2, with D possibly being TRBD1 (6 bases). V lost 1 base, J lost 7 bases, and 13 bases lay in between. Germline V gene data show CDR1 as SGHDN and CDR2 as FVKESK. The length of the CDR3 is 14 residues. The CDR3 spells CASSQVQGMGGYTF. DNA of the CDR3: TGTGCCAGCAGCCAAGTGCAGGGGATGGGTGGCTACACCTTC.

This sequence joins TRBV5-4 and TRBJ2-1; 10 bases agree with TRBD2. The CDR3 contains 13 residues. Germline CDR1 reads SGHNT; CDR2 reads YYREEE (reference sequence). Trimming removed 3 bases from V and 8 bases from J; junction bases left unmatched: 2. Written as DNA, the CDR3 is TGTGCCAGCAGCTGGGGGACTAGCGATGAGCAGTTCTTC. It codes for CASSWGTSDEQFF. The full variable domain, with the rest looked up from reference TRBV5-4 and TRBJ2-1, is ETGVTQSPTHLIKTRGQQVTLRCSSQSGHNTVSWYQQALGQGPQFIFQYYREEENGRGNFPPRFSGLQFPNYSSELNVNALELDDSALYLCASSWGTSDEQFFGPGTRLTVL.

The rearrangement links TRBV30 to TRBJ2-7; 9 bases map to TRBD2. With 3 bases clipped from V and 2 bases from J, the junction kept 8 bases outside the gene matches. Germline lookup yields CDR1 GTSNPN and CDR2 SVGIG (reference sequence). The CDR3 is 15 residues long. CDR3 residues: CAWRRPGTSPYEQYF. The CDR3 DNA is TGTGCCTGGAGAAGGCCCGGGACTAGCCCCTACGAGCAGTACTTC.

The chain is built from TRBV20-1 and TRBJ1-6; 9 nucleotides align to TRBD1. Germline CDR1 and CDR2: DFQATT and SNEGSKA (reference sequence). After removal of 3 bases from V and 3 bases from J, the junction contained 6 bases not matched to a gene. The CDR3 is 16 residues long. CDR3 in DNA: TGCAGTGCTAGTGGGGACAGGGCCCACTATAATTCACCCCTCCACTTT. Encoded protein: CSASGDRAHYNSPLHF.